This T cell receptor beta chain appears in the sequencing data of a study of vaccination effects on CD4 cells after COVID-19. The method was immunoSEQ multiplex PCR; TCRdb's version includes in-frame clones alone and lacks a portion of them. Of around 24,000 clones in the sample, approximately 79% were seen once. Viral peptide pools were used in the ViraFEST assay to expand antigen-specific CD4+ T cells, and sequencing came afterward. With about ten days of culture completed, CD4+ T cells were isolated. Either the BNT162b2 or mRNA-1273 vaccine was given to participants in two doses. Nobody among the vaccine recipients had prior SARS-CoV-2 infection (nucleocapsid antibodies were negative). Roughly 2.1 million PBMC per well were cultured with approximately 10 IU/ml IL-2 and 7.5 to 10 ug/ml peptides. Cultures got half-medium changes with IL-2 on days 3 and 7. Study-wide results and limits: Clones from infection and from vaccination both contracted markedly late after vaccination.

Remarks on this clone: Its cognate antigen is unknown.

Sequencing was performed on CD4+ T cells from PBMCs cultured with SARS-CoV-2 spike peptides, taken after COVID-19 vaccination. The source is a human donor who received a COVID-19 vaccine. Some clones in this sample may be carry-over from other donors' samples.

Written as DNA, the CDR3 is TGTGCCAGCAGCTTAGACGGGATGAACACTGAAGCTTTCTTT. It encodes CASSLDGMNTEAFF. The gene calls are TRBV7-9 and TRBJ1-1, with unresolved D. Germline loops: CDR1 SEHNR, CDR2 FQNEAQ (reference sequence). V lost 1 base and J 0 bases, leaving 6 bases between the germline ends. CDR3 length: 14 amino acids.